The 21 T cell receptor beta chains listed next were all sequenced from one sample in a study of tumor-infiltrating lymphocytes in primary liver carcinoma. From roughly 21-30 mg of unsorted bulk tissue, DNA and RNA were co-extracted together. cDNA specific to TCR beta was made from about 550 ng of total RNA, with a constant-region primer employed for priming. Three-round nested multiplex PCR performed with slightly modified ARM-PCR produced the TCR beta libraries. The study ran its first two PCR rounds for around 9 cycles each, using TRBV1-TRBV30 forward primers and a C-beta reverse primer. TCRdb reprocessed the multiplex PCR reads with MiXCR, giving one entry per CDR3 protein. The table has 110,000 or so distinct CDR3 sequences, roughly 80% seen once. Material for sequencing was liver tumor tissue from sampling region 3. The subset denotes: tumor region T3, left-lateral pole. These receptor sequences come from a man aged 35 to 55 with primary liver carcinoma and hepatitis B virus infection.

This sequence joins TRBV29-1 and TRBJ1-5, with D possibly being TRBD1 (6 bases). Germline loops: CDR1 SQVTM, CDR2 ANQGSEA. V was trimmed by 7 bases and J by 13 bases, leaving 23 bases between them. The CDR3 length is 13 residues. The CDR3 region is CSAGGGANESQHF. The CDR3 DNA follows: TGCAGCGCCGGAGGGGGAGCGAATGAGTCTCAGCATTTT.

Points on this clonotype: One end of the junction varies from germline; a read error may be responsible. This sequence joins TRBV4-2 and TRBJ2-1, with a weak D call TRBD1 (5 bases). Germline CDR1 is LGHNA and CDR2 is YNFKEQ. The CDR3 loop spans 14 amino acids. CDR3 coding DNA: TGTACCAGCAGCCAAAGGGGATTTGACAATGAGCAGTTTTTC. Translated: CTSSQRGFDNEQFF.

In regard to this clonotype: The germline gene is not matched at one end of the junction; a read error may be the cause. The gene calls are TRBV6-1 and TRBJ2-4; tentatively, D is TRBD2 (6 bases). The CDR3 is 17 residues long. The germline gives CDR1 MNHNS, CDR2 SASEGT. The CDR3 is CASSGAPTREAKNTQYF. CDR3 coding DNA: TGTGCCAGCAGTGGAGCTCCTACAAGGGAGGCCAAAAACACTCAGTACTTC.

A word on this clonotype: Mismatch with germline at one junction end may stem from a read error. J is TRBJ2-7 and V is TRBV7-3, with TRBD1 as a possible D gene (5 bases). Germline V gene data show CDR1 as SGHTA and CDR2 as FQGTGA. This CDR3 is 12 amino acids long. Here the CDR3 reads CASSFRVHKQYF. CDR3 sequence (DNA): TGCGCCAGCAGCTTCAGGGTCCACAAGCAGTACTTC.

This clonotype came up once. At one end the junction does not follow the germline gene, possibly because of a read error. The chain couples TRBV30 to TRBJ2-7; D unresolved. Germline CDR1 reads GTSNPN; CDR2 reads SVGIG (reference sequence). This CDR3 has 12 residues. CDR3 sequence: CAWTKGSYEHNF. The DNA of the CDR3 is TGTGCCTGGACTAAGGGTTCCTACGAGCACAACTTC.

V is TRBV4-1 and J is TRBJ2-2, with D tentatively TRBD1 or TRBD2 (5 bases each). Germline CDR1 is MGHRA and CDR2 is YSYEKL. CDR3 length: 14 residues. V lost 5 bases and J 16 bases, leaving 23 bases between the germline ends. This CDR3 reads CASSKQGDTREPFF. CDR3 sequence (DNA): TGCGCCAGCAGCAAGCAGGGAGACACCAGGGAACCGTTTTTT.

This clonotype was found once. Relative to the germline gene, one junction end is altered; a read error may explain this. V usage is TRBV29-1 and J usage is TRBJ2-3, with 8 bases that match TRBD1. The germline gives CDR1 SQVTM, CDR2 ANQGSEA. The length of the CDR3 is 14 residues. CDR3 sequence: CSVSVTGASDTQYF. CDR3 in DNA: TGCAGTGTTTCCGTGACAGGGGCGTCAGATACGCAGTATTTC.

This sequence joins TRBV6-1 and TRBJ1-5, with D perhaps matching TRBD1 (5 bases). V was clipped by 7 bases and J by 5 bases, with 21 bases between them. The CDR3 totals 16 residues. CDR1 and CDR2 from the germline V gene are MNHNS and SASEGT. Here the CDR3 reads CASISGGRRNHQPQHF. As DNA, the CDR3 is TGTGCCAGCATCTCGGGGGGGAGACGGAACCATCAGCCCCAGCATTTT.

Turning to this clonotype: The junction shows a germline mismatch at one end, possibly a read error. The gene calls are TRBV5-1 and TRBJ2-2; D not resolved. From germline, CDR1 is SGHRS and CDR2 YFSETQ. The CDR3 is 16 amino acids. For the CDR3, the DNA is TGCGCCAGCAGATTACATCACAAGACGAACACTGGGGAGCTGTTTTTT. Its translation is CASRLHHKTNTGELFF. Using reference TRBV5-1 and TRBJ2-2 for the parts outside the CDR3, the full variable domain is KAGVTQTPRYLIKTRGQQVTLSCSPISGHRSVSWYQQTPGQGLQFLFEYFSETQRNKGNFPGRFSGRQFSNSRSEMNVSTLELGDSALYLCASRLHHKTNTGELFFGEGSRLTVL.

Notes on this clonotype: The junction does not match germline at one end; this may be a read error. CDR3 bases: TGTGCCAGTAGCCGAAGGACGGGGGGAGAAAAACTGTTTTTT. Its translation is CASSRRTGGEKLFF. V usage is TRBV4-2 and J usage is TRBJ1-4, with D possibly being TRBD1 (5 bases). Germline CDR1 is LGHNA and CDR2 is YNFKEQ. This CDR3 has 14 residues.

On this clonotype: A junction boundary mismatches the germline segment, possibly from a read error. V is TRBV5-4 and J is TRBJ2-7, with D uncertain. The germline V gene has CDR1 SGHNT and CDR2 YYREEE (reference sequence). The CDR3 runs to 12 residues. CDR3 protein: CASRPPLGEQYF. The CDR3 DNA reads as TGTGCCAGCAGGCCCCCGCTGGGCGAGCAATACTTC.

Remarks on this clonotype: At one boundary the junction diverges from the germline segment, which might be a read error. The chain recombines TRBV29-1 with TRBJ2-3; maybe TRBD1 (5 bases). Germline CDR1 reads SQVTM; CDR2 reads ANQGSEA. The CDR3 totals 14 residues. CDR3 coding DNA: TGCAGCGCCGCGGCCCAGGGCGTTACAGATACGCATTATTTT. Amino acid sequence: CSAAAQGVTDTHYF.

This clonotype was seen repeatedly, ten times or more. The chain couples TRBV5-1 to TRBJ2-2; D remains unclear. Germline assignment: CDR1 SGHRS and CDR2 YFSETQ. Deletions cut 4 bases from V and 0 bases from J, with 16 bases between. The CDR3 length is 17 residues. CDR3 bases: TGCGCCAGCAGCGCCCACTTGGGCGGAACGAACACCGGGGAGCTGTTTTTT. Translated, it gives CASSAHLGGTNTGELFF.

Note on this clonotype: This may be a read error: a much more frequent sequence differs by one nucleotide. This chain connects TRBV15 to TRBJ2-3; D tentatively fits TRBD1 or TRBD2 (6 bases each). The CDR3 extends over 17 amino acids. Germline V gene lookup returns CDR1 LNHNV and CDR2 YYDKDF (reference sequence). The V and J ends lost 0 bases and 3 bases respectively, with 16 bases between them. The DNA of the CDR3 is TGTGCCACCAGCAGAGATGAGGGGGGATTCCAGACAGATACGCAGTATTTT. Translating gives CATSRDEGGFQTDTQYF.

In the case of this clonotype: One end of the junction fails to match germline, which may point to a read error. V gene TRBV6-4 combines with J gene TRBJ2-2, with 10 bases that match TRBD1. Per germline, CDR1 MRHNA and CDR2 SNTAGT. This CDR3 has 14 amino acids. CDR3 loop: CACSDGQGAGELFF. DNA of the CDR3: TGTGCCTGCAGCGACGGACAGGGGGCCGGGGAGCTGTTTTTT.

A word on this clonotype: This may be a read error: a much more frequent sequence differs by one nucleotide. This chain uses TRBV6-2 or TRBV6-3 with TRBJ2-1, with D possibly matching TRBD1 (6 bases). V was pared by 5 bases and J by 7 bases, with 18 bases between. Germline assignment: CDR1 MNHEY and CDR2 SVGEGT. This CDR3 has 15 amino acids. Here the CDR3 DNA reads TGTGCCAGCAGTAACAGTAACAACAGGGAAAATGAGCAGTTCTTC. Translation gives CASSNSNNRENEQFF.

V usage is TRBV6-2 or TRBV6-3 and J usage is TRBJ2-5; 7 nucleotides agree with TRBD2. The length of the CDR3 is 18 residues. The J segment lost 5 bases and the V segment lost 6 bases, leaving 21 bases of the junction unmatched. From germline, CDR1 is MNHEY and CDR2 SVGEGT. The CDR3 DNA sequence: TGTGCCAGCAGCCCCACCCGTCGTACTTGCGGGAGAAGGGAGACCCAGTACTTC. Protein sequence: CASSPTRRTCGRRETQYF.

This clonotype was detected many times. The chain is built from TRBV7-8 and TRBJ2-5, with D perhaps matching TRBD2 (7 bases). CDR1 SGHVS and CDR2 FQNEAQ come from the germline V gene. The V and J ends lost 5 bases and 5 bases respectively, with 15 bases between them. CDR3 length equals 14 residues. Here the CDR3 reads CASSEYREGETQYF. CDR3 DNA sequence: TGTGCCAGCAGCGAATACAGGGAGGGGGAGACCCAGTACTTC.

As regards this clonotype: One end of the junction is discordant with germline, which a read error may explain. The chain uses TRBV11-1 and TRBJ2-4; 10 bases line up with TRBD2. This CDR3 comprises 17 residues. Germline V gene data show CDR1 as SGHAT and CDR2 as FQDESV (reference sequence). In DNA form, the CDR3 reads TGTGTCAGCAGGTTTCCCGGAACTAGCGGGACCGAAAACATTCAGTACTTC. Protein sequence: CVSRFPGTSGTENIQYF.

This rearrangement joins TRBV13 to TRBJ2-1; D not resolved. V lost 1 base and J 10 bases, leaving 17 bases between the germline ends. CDR3 length: 15 amino acids. The germline V gene has CDR1 PRHDT and CDR2 FYEKMQ (reference sequence). The CDR3 DNA follows: TGTGCCAGCAGCTTAGACCCGGGCTCCTACGACGAGCAGTTCTTC. Protein product: CASSLDPGSYDEQFF.

With respect to this clonotype: Lacking the conserved final phenylalanine or tryptophan, this CDR3 likely reflects a read error. The chain carries TRBV4-1 and TRBJ1-3; 7 nucleotides align to TRBD1. Germline loops: CDR1 MGHRA, CDR2 YSYEKL. The V gene end was trimmed by 6 bases and the J gene end by 2 bases; junction bases not matched to a gene: 7. CDR3 length equals 15 residues. CDR3 protein: CASSPTGATGNTIYY. The CDR3 DNA reads as TGCGCCAGCAGTCCTACAGGGGCTACTGGAAACACCATATATTAT.